A selection of T cell receptor beta chains follows, all from one sample in a study of blood T cell repertoires in COVID-19. Clones were sequenced by immunoSEQ multiplex PCR, and TCRdb holds only the in-frame ones, with some missing. The sample gives fewer than 300,000 clones, around 89% of which show up once; 6.3% is in the top ten. Sample: peripheral blood. The origin of the receptors is a woman between 50 and 59 years old with COVID-19, enrolled during active disease. The CDR3 runs from the conserved cysteine through the conserved F or W. Each record gives: clone size, J gene, D gene, V gene, CDR3 DNA, CDR3 protein. The D gene is left open where the match is weak. A row's size may be missing; if present it is once, few, many or a size class.

clone size: -
J gene: TRBJ2-1
D gene: TRBD2
V gene: TRBV3-1/TRBV3-2
CDR3 DNA: TGTGCCAGCAGCCAAGATACCTGGCGGGAGACCCATGAGCAGTTCTTC
CDR3 protein: CASSQDTWRETHEQFF

clone size: -
J gene: TRBJ2-1
D gene: TRBD2
V gene: TRBV4-1
CDR3 DNA: TGCGCCAGCAGCCAAGGACTGACTAGCGGTCCATACAATGAGCAGTTCTTC
CDR3 protein: CASSQGLTSGPYNEQFF

clone size: once
J gene: TRBJ1-1
D gene: TRBD1
V gene: TRBV6-5
CDR3 DNA: TGTGCCAGCAGCCAAGGGGGCGCGGGGAGGACTGAAGCTTTCTTT
CDR3 protein: CASSQGGAGRTEAFF

clone size: -
J gene: TRBJ1-5
D gene: -
V gene: TRBV19
CDR3 DNA: TGTGCCAGTAGAAAAAGATCGGGGGATTTGATTGGCAATCAGCCCCAGCATTTT
CDR3 protein: CASRKRSGDLIGNQPQHF

clone size: -
J gene: TRBJ2-1
D gene: -
V gene: TRBV10-3
CDR3 DNA: TGTGCCATCAAAGGCGAGGGCGTCAATGAGCAGTTCTTC
CDR3 protein: CAIKGEGVNEQFF

clone size: -
J gene: TRBJ2-3
D gene: TRBD2
V gene: TRBV5-1
CDR3 DNA: TGCGCCAGCAGCACCAGGACTAGCGGAAGCACAGATACGCAGTATTTT
CDR3 protein: CASSTRTSGSTDTQYF

clone size: -
J gene: TRBJ1-2
D gene: -
V gene: TRBV18
CDR3 DNA: TGTGCCAGCTCACCACCTCGCTATGGCTACACCTTC
CDR3 protein: CASSPPRYGYTF

clone size: -
J gene: TRBJ2-7
D gene: TRBD2
V gene: TRBV6-5
CDR3 DNA: TGTGCCAGCAGAACAAGACTAGCGGCCTACGAGCAGTACTTC
CDR3 protein: CASRTRLAAYEQYF

clone size: -
J gene: TRBJ2-5
D gene: -
V gene: TRBV18
CDR3 DNA: TGTGCCAGCTCATCTCAGTACCAAGAGACCCAGTACTTC
CDR3 protein: CASSSQYQETQYF

clone size: -
J gene: TRBJ1-6
D gene: TRBD1
V gene: TRBV18
CDR3 DNA: TGTGCCAGCTCACCGAACAGGGGGGAATCACCCCTCCACTTT
CDR3 protein: CASSPNRGESPLHF

clone size: -
J gene: TRBJ2-5
D gene: TRBD1
V gene: TRBV6-5
CDR3 DNA: TGTGCCAGCAGTTACGGGACAGTCCAAGAGACCCAGTACTTC
CDR3 protein: CASSYGTVQETQYF

clone size: once
J gene: TRBJ2-2
D gene: -
V gene: TRBV6-5
CDR3 DNA: TGTGCCAGCAGCGCCCGCGGGGGCGCCGGGGAGCTGTTTTTT
CDR3 protein: CASSARGGAGELFF

clone size: -
J gene: TRBJ2-7
D gene: -
V gene: TRBV5-6
CDR3 DNA: TGTGCCAGCAGCTTCTTAGGGGCCCCAGAGGGGGTCGGCGAGCAGTACTTC
CDR3 protein: CASSFLGAPEGVGEQYF

clone size: -
J gene: TRBJ1-6
D gene: TRBD1
V gene: TRBV11-3
CDR3 DNA: TGTGCCAGCACCCGTGGGACAGATAATTCACCCCTCCACTTT
CDR3 protein: CASTRGTDNSPLHF

clone size: -
J gene: TRBJ1-5
D gene: -
V gene: TRBV23-1
CDR3 DNA: TGCGCCAGCAGTCAATCGGGAGGGTCCAACGACCTTAGCAATCAGCCCCAGCATTTT
CDR3 protein: CASSQSGGSNDLSNQPQHF

clone size: -
J gene: TRBJ2-1
D gene: TRBD1
V gene: TRBV30
CDR3 DNA: TGTGCCTGGAGTGTGGGACAGGGAGACAATGAGCAGTTCTTC
CDR3 protein: CAWSVGQGDNEQFF

clone size: -
J gene: TRBJ1-1
D gene: -
V gene: TRBV12-3/TRBV12-4
CDR3 DNA: TGTGCCAGCAGAGGGACATTCACTGAAGCTTTCTTT
CDR3 protein: CASRGTFTEAFF

clone size: -
J gene: TRBJ1-2
D gene: TRBD1
V gene: TRBV27
CDR3 DNA: TGTGCCAGCAGGCTGACAGGGGTTGTTAGTGGCTACACCTTC
CDR3 protein: CASRLTGVVSGYTF